This T cell receptor beta chain comes out of a study of molecular identifiers for immune sequencing clone quantification. General study points: Clones exceeding 20 RNA copies carried over 98% of effector molecules but under 1% of naive-cell molecules.

Trimming stripped 1 base from V and 6 bases from J, with 5 bases between. Germline-derived CDR1 and CDR2 are SGHDT and YYEEEE. The CDR3 runs to 11 residues. Sorted cells numbering about 20,000 to 1,100,000, with 10%, 30% or 50% RNA, yielded the naive CD8 libraries. In the sort, naive CD8 T cells were defined as CD8+CD4-CCR7+CD45RA+. This clonotype was observed at least ten times. Its antigen is undetermined. The use of previously described methods and listed TCR primers produced the bulk TCR libraries. Each CDR3 protein gets one entry after TCRdb re-called the PCR reads with MiXCR. The table records about 640,000 distinct CDR3 sequences, roughly 21% of them present only once.

The sequence was obtained from a human donor in good health. Some libraries in this study had Jurkat cell RNA spiked in. Sample: naive CD8+ T cells from blood, with Jurkat cell RNA spiked in. Subset in this sample: FACS-sorted CD8+CD4-CCR7+CD45RA+ naive T cells. V gene TRBV5-6 combines with J gene TRBJ2-7; D not resolved. For the CDR3, the DNA is TGTGCCAGCAGCTTGAATTCCGAGCAGTACTTC. It encodes CASSLNSEQYF. Looking up the rest from reference TRBV5-6 and TRBJ2-7 gives the full variable domain: DAGVTQSPTHLIKTRGQQVTLRCSPKSGHDTVSWYQQALGQGPQFIFQYYEEEERQRGNFPDRFSGHQFPNYSSELNVNALLLGDSALYLCASSLNSEQYFGPGTRLTVT.